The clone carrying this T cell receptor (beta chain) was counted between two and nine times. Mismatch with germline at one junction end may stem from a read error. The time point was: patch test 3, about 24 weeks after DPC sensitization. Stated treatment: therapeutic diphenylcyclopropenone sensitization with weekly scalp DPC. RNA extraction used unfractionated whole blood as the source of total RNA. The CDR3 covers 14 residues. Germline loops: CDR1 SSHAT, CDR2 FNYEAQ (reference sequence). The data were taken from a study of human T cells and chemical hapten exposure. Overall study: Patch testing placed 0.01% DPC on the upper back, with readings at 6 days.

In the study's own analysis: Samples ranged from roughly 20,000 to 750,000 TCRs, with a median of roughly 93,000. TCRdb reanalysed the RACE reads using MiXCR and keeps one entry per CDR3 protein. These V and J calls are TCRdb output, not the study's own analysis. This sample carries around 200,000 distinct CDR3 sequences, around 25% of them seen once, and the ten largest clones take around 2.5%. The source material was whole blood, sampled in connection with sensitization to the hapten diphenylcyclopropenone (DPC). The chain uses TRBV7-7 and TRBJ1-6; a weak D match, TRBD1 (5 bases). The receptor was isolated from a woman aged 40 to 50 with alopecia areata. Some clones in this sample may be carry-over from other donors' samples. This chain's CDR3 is CASSLGHYNSPLHF. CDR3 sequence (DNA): TGTGCTAGCAGCTTAGGACATTATAATTCACCCCTCCACTTT.